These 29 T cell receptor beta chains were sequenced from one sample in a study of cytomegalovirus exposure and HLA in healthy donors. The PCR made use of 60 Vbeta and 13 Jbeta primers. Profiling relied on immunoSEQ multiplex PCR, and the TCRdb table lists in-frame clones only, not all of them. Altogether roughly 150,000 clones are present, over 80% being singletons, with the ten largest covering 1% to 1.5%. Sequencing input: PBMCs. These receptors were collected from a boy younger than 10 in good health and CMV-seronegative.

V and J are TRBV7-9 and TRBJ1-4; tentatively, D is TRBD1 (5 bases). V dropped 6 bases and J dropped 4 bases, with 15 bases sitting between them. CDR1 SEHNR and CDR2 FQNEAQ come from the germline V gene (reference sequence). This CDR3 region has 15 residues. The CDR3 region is CASSELGGYNEKLFF. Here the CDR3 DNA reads TGTGCCAGCAGTGAATTGGGGGGTTATAATGAAAAACTGTTTTTT.

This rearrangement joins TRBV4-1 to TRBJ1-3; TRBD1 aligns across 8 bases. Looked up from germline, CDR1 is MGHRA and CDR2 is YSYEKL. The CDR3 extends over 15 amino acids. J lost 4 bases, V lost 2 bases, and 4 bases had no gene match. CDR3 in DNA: TGCGCCAGCAGCCAACTTGACAGGGGAGGAAACACCATATATTTT. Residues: CASSQLDRGGNTIYF.

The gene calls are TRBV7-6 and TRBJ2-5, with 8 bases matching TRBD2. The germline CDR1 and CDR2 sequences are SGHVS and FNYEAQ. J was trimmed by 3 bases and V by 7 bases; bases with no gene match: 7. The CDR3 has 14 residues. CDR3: CASNGPGREETQYF. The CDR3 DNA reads TGTGCCAGCAATGGCCCCGGGAGGGAAGAGACCCAGTACTTC.

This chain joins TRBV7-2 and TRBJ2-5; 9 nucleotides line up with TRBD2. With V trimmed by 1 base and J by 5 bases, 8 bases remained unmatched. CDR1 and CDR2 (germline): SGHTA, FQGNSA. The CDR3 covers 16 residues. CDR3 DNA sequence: TGTGCCAGCAGCTTAGGGCCTAGCGGGGTGTGGGAGACCCAGTACTTC. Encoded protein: CASSLGPSGVWETQYF.

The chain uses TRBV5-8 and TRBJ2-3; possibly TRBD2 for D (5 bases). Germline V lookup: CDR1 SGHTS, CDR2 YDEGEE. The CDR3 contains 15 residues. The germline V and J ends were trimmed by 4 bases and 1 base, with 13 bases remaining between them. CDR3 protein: CASSPGYGGTDTQYF. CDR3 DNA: TGTGCCAGCAGCCCGGGGTATGGGGGCACAGATACGCAGTATTTT.

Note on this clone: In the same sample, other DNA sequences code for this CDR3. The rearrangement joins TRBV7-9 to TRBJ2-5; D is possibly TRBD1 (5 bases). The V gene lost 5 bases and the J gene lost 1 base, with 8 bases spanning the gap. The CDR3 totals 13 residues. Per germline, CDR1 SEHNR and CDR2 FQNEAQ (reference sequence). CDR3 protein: CASSPRVQETQYF. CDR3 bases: TGTGCCAGCAGCCCCAGGGTCCAAGAGACCCAGTACTTC.

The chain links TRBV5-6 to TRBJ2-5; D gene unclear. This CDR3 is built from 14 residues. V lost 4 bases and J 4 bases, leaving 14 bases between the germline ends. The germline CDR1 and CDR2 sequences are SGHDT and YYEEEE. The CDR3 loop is CASSPIESGETQYF. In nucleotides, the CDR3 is TGTGCCAGCAGCCCAATCGAATCGGGAGAGACCCAGTACTTC. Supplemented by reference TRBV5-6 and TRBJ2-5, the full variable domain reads DAGVTQSPTHLIKTRGQQVTLRCSPKSGHDTVSWYQQALGQGPQFIFQYYEEEERQRGNFPDRFSGHQFPNYSSELNVNALLLGDSALYLCASSPIESGETQYFGPGTRLLVL.

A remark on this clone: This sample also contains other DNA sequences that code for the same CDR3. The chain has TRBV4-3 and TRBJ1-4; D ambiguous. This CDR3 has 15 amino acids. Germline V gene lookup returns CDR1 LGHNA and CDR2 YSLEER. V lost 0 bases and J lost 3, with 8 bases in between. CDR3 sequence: CASSQDLGANEKLFF. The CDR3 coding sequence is TGCGCCAGCAGCCAAGATTTAGGAGCTAATGAAAAACTGTTTTTT.

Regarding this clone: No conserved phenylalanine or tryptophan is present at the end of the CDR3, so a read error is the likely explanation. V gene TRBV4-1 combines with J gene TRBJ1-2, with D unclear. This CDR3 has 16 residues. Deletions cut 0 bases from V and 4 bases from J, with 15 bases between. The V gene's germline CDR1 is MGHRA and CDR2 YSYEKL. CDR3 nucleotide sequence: TGCGCCAGCAGCCAAGATCTGGCTGGGCCCATCTATGGCTACACCCTC. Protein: CASSQDLAGPIYGYTL.

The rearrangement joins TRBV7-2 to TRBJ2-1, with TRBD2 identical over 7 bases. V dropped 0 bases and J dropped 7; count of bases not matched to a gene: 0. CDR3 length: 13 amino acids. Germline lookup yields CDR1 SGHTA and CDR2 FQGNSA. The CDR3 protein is CASSLARGNEQFF. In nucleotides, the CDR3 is TGTGCCAGCAGCTTAGCGCGGGGGAATGAGCAGTTCTTC.

In DNA form, the CDR3 reads TGTGCCAGCAGCTTAGCCCAGGCGGTGGGACTAGCGGCAAGCTCTGGGGCCAACGTCCTGACTTTC. This encodes CASSLAQAVGLAASSGANVLTF. The chain combines TRBV7-2 with TRBJ2-6; 11 nucleotides agree with TRBD2. The CDR3 runs 22 residues. The V gene's germline CDR1 is SGHTA and CDR2 FQGNSA. The trim removed 0 bases at V and 0 bases at J, leaving 13 bases unmatched.

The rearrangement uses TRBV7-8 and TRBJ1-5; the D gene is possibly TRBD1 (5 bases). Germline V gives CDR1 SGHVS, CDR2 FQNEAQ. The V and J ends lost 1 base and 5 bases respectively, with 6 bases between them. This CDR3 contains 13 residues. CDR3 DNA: TGTGCCAGCAGCTTAGTCAGGGATCAGCCCCAGCATTTT. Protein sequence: CASSLVRDQPQHF.

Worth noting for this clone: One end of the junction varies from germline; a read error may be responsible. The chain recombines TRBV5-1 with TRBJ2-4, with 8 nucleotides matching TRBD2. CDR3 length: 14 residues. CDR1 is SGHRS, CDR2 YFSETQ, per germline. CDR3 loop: CASSLTSGSNSQYF. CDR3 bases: TGCGCCAGCAGCTTGACTAGCGGATCAAACAGTCAGTACTTC.

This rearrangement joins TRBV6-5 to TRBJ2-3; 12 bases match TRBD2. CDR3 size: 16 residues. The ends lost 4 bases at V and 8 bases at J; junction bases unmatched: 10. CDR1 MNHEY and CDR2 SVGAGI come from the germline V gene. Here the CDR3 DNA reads TGTGCCAGCAGTTCACTAGCGGGAGGCCGAAGGGGTACGCAGTATTTT. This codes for CASSSLAGGRRGTQYF.

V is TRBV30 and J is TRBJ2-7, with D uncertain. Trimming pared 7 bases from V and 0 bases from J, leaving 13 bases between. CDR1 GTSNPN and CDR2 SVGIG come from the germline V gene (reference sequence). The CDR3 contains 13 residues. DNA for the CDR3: TGTGCCTCCTCCTGGGCCCCCTCCTACGAGCAGTACGTC. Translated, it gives CASSWAPSYEQYV.

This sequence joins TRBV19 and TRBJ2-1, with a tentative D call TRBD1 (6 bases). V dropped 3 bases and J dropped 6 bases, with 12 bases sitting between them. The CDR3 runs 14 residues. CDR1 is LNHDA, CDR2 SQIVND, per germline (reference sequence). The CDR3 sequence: CASSMGAVINEQFF. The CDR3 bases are TGTGCCAGTAGTATGGGGGCAGTCATCAATGAGCAGTTCTTC.

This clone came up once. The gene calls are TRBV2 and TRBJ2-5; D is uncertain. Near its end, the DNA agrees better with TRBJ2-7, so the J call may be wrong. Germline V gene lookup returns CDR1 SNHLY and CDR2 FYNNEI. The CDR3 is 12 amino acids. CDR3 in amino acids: CASSGPRNEQYF. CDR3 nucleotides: TGTGCCAGCAGTGGGCCTAGAAACGAGCAGTACTTC.

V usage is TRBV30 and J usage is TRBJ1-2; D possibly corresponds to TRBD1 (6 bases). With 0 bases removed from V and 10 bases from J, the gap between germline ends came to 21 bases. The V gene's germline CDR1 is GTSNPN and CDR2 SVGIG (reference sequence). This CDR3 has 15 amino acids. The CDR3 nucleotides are TGTGCCTGGAGTGTACGGAAGCTACAGGGAATGATCTACACCTTC. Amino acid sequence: CAWSVRKLQGMIYTF. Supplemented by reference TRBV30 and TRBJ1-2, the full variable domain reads SQTIHQWPATLVQPVGSPLSLECTVEGTSNPNLYWYRQAAGRGLQLLFYSVGIGQISSEVPQNLSASRPQDRQFILSSKKLLLSDSGFYLCAWSVRKLQGMIYTFGSGTRLTVV.

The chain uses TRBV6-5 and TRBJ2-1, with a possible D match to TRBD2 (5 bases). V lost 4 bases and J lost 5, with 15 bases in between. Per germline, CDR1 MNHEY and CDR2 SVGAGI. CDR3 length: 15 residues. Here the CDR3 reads CASSSTEGPDNEQFF. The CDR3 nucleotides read TGTGCCAGCAGTTCCACTGAGGGCCCCGACAATGAGCAGTTCTTC.

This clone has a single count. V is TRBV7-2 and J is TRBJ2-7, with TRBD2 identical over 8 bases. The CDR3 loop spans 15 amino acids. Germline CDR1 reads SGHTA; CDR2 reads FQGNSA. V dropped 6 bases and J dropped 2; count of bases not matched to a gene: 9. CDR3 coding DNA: TGTGCCAGCAGTGCAACTAGCGGCCCGACCTACGAGCAGTACTTC. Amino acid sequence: CASSATSGPTYEQYF. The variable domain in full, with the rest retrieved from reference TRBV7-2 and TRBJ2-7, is GAGVSQSPSNKVTEKGKDVELRCDPISGHTALYWYRQSLGQGLEFLIYFQGNSAPDKSGLPSDRFSAERTGGSVSTLTIQRTQQEDSAVYLCASSATSGPTYEQYFGPGTRLTVT.

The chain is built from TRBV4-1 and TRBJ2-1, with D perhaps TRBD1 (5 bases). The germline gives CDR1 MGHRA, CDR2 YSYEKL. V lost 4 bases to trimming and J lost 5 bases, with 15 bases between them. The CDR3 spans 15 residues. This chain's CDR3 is CASSLIQETNNEQFF. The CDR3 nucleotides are TGCGCCAGCAGCCTTATACAGGAGACCAACAATGAGCAGTTCTTC.

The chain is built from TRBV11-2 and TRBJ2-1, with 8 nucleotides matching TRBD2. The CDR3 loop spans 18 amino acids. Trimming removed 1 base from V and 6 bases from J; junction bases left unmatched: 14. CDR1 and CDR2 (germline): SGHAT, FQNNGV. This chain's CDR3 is CASSLAFRTSSTPNEQFF. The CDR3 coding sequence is TGTGCCAGCAGCTTAGCTTTCCGGACTAGCTCCACCCCCAATGAGCAGTTCTTC.

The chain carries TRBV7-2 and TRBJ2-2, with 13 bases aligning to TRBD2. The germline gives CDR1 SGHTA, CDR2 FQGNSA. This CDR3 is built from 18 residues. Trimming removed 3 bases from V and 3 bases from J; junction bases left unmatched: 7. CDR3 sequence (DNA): TGTGCCAGCAGCTTTAAACTAGCGGGAGGGTCGCACACCGGGGAGCTGTTTTTT. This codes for CASSFKLAGGSHTGELFF.

The CDR3 reads CASSQDLERDSLNTEAFF. DNA of the CDR3: TGCGCCAGCAGCCAAGATCTCGAGAGGGATTCCTTGAACACTGAAGCTTTCTTT. The rearrangement joins TRBV4-1 to TRBJ1-1; D gene uncertain. Germline CDR1 and CDR2: MGHRA and YSYEKL. Deletions cut 0 bases from V and 0 bases from J, with 17 bases between. The CDR3 sequence is 18 residues long.

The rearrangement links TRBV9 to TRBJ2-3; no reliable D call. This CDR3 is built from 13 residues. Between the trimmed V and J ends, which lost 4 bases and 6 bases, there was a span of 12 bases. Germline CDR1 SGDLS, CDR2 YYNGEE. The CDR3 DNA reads TGTGCCAGCAGCCGGTCAGCTAGGGATACGCAGTATTTT. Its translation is CASSRSARDTQYF.

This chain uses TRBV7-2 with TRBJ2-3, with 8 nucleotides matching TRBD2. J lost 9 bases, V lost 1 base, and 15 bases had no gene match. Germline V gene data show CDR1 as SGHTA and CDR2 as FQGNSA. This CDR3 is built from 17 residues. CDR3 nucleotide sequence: TGTGCCAGCAGCTTAGAACCTGTAGCGGGACGAGGACGCACGCAGTATTTT. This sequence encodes CASSLEPVAGRGRTQYF.

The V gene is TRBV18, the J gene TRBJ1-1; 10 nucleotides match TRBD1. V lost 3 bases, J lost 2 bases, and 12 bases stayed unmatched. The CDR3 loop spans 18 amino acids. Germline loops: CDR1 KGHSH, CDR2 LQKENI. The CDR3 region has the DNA TGTGCCAGCTCACCTCGAGGCCTGCGGGACAGGGGAAACACTGAAGCTTTCTTT. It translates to CASSPRGLRDRGNTEAFF.

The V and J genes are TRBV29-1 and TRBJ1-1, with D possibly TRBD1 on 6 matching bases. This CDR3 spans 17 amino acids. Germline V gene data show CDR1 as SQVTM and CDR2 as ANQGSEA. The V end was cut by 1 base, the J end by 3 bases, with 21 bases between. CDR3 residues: CSVEVGRGRFEDTEAFF. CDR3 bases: TGCAGCGTTGAAGTGGGCAGGGGAAGATTTGAGGACACTGAAGCTTTCTTT.

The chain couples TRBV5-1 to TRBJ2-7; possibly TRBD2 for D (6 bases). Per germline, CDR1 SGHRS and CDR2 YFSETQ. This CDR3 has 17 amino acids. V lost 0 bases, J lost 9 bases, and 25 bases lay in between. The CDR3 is CASSLGYAGTSSSGQYF. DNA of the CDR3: TGCGCCAGCAGCTTGGGTTACGCCGGGACTTCAAGTAGTGGGCAGTACTTC.